What follows is one T cell receptor beta chain and its context. The sample comes from a study of CD8+CD57+ T cells in acquired aplastic anemia. The wider study: Sorted CD4+ and CD8+ cell DNA averaged 3.2 ug.

V shed 0 bases, J shed 5 bases, and the junction held 2 bases outside the gene matches. The CDR3 is made up of 14 amino acids. CDR1 SGHRS and CDR2 YFSETQ come from the germline V gene. TCR beta VDJ combinations and CDR3 sequences were profiled from genomic DNA. One entry per CDR3 protein, called by TCRdb with MiXCR from the reads. In the table there are under 350,000 distinct CDR3 sequences, 56% of which are singletons. The sample consisted of sorted CD4+, CD8+, or CD8+CD57+ T cells (not recorded which) from PBMCs. The chain links TRBV5-1 to TRBJ1-5, with TRBD1 matching over 7 bases. The source is a human donor with severe aplastic anemia or a healthy control (not recorded which). The CDR3 bases are TGCGCCAGCAGCTTGGAGGGACAGCATCAGCCCCAGCATTTT. Translated: CASSLEGQHQPQHF. The complete variable domain, with remaining parts taken from reference TRBV5-1 and TRBJ1-5, reads KAGVTQTPRYLIKTRGQQVTLSCSPISGHRSVSWYQQTPGQGLQFLFEYFSETQRNKGNFPGRFSGRQFSNSRSEMNVSTLELGDSALYLCASSLEGQHQPQHFGDGTRLSIL.